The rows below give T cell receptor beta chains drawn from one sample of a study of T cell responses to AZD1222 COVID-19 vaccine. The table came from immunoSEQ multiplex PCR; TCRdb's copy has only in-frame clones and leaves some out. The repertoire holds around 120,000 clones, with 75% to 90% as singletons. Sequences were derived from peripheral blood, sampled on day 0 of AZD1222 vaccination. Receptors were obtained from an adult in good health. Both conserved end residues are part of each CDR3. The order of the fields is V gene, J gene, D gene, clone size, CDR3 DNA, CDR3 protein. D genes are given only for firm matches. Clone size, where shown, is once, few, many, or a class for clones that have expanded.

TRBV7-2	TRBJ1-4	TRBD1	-	TGTGCCAGCAGCTCGGTGGGACAGGGGGCCGCTCTTAATGAAAAACTGTTTTTT	CASSSVGQGAALNEKLFF
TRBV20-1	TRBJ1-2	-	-	TGCAGACTCGGGGCAAACTATGGCTACACCTTC	CRLGANYGYTF
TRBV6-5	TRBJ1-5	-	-	TGTGCCAGCAGTTACGCCCGTAATCAGCCCCAGCATTTT	CASSYARNQPQHF
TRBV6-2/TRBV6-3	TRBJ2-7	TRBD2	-	TGTGCCAGCAGTTACAGGACTAGCGGGAGCTACGAGCAGTACTTC	CASSYRTSGSYEQYF
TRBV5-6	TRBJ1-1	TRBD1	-	TGTGCCAGCAGCGTGCCGGGACAGATGAACACTGAAGCTTTCTTT	CASSVPGQMNTEAFF
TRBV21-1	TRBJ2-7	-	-	TGTGGGGACAGGATGGACGAGCAGTACTTC	CGDRMDEQYF
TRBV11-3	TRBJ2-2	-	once	TGTGCCAGCAGCGTGGGGGTAGGCGGGGAGCTGTTTTTT	CASSVGVGGELFF
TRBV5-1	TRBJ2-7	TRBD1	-	TGCGCCAGCAGCGCCTCGACAGGGAGCTACGAGCAGTACTTC	CASSASTGSYEQYF
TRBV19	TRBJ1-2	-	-	TGTGCCAGTAGTATATCACGGGGGCAGTATGGCTACACCTTC	CASSISRGQYGYTF
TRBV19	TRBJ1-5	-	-	TGTGCCAGTAGTATAGTTTCAGGGTACGCTCAGCCCCAGCATTTT	CASSIVSGYAQPQHF
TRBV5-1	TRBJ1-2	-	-	TGCGCCAGCAGCTTGGGCGGTACAGGTCGGAACTATGGCTACACCTTC	CASSLGGTGRNYGYTF
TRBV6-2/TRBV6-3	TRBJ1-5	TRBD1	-	TGTGCCAGCAGCCCTCCGGGACAGTTAAGCAATCAGCCCCAGCATTTT	CASSPPGQLSNQPQHF
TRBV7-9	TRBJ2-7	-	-	TGTGCCAGCAGCTTGGGAACCGGGAGATCCTACGAGCAGTACTTC	CASSLGTGRSYEQYF
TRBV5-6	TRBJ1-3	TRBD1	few	TGTGCCAGCAGCCCATACCGGGACAGCTCTGGAAACACCATATATTTT	CASSPYRDSSGNTIYF
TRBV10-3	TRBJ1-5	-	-	TGTGCCATCAGCTCCCAGATCGGGGCCAGTCAGCCCCAGCATTTT	CAISSQIGASQPQHF
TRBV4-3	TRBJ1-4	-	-	TGCGCCAGCAGCCAAGGCCGTAGAAGCATCTCAACTAATGAAAAACTGTTTTTT	CASSQGRRSISTNEKLFF
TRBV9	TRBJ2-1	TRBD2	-	TGTGCCAGCAGCGCGGGACTAGCGAGCTACAATGAGCAGTTCTTC	CASSAGLASYNEQFF
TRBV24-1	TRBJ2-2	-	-	TGTGCCACCAGTGGGGACACCACGGGGGAGCTGTTTTTT	CATSGDTTGELFF
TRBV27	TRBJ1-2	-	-	TGTGCCAGCAGTTCTACCGGGACTGGAGGCTATGGCTACACCTTC	CASSSTGTGGYGYTF
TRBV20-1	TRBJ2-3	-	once	TGCAGTGCTAGTTCGGGCAGGATCACAGATACGCAGTATTTT	CSASSGRITDTQYF
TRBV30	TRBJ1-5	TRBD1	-	TGTGCCTGGAGTGCGACAGGGATTGGGCAGCCCCAGCATTTT	CAWSATGIGQPQHF
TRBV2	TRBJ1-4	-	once	TGTGCCAGCAAAACAGGGCACGGGAATGAAAAACTGTTTTTT	CASKTGHGNEKLFF
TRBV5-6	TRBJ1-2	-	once	TGTGCCAGCAGCTTGTTGGCGGTCGGCTACACCTTC	CASSLLAVGYTF
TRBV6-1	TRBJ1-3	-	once	TGTGCCAGCAGTGAAGGGGGGAGCGGAAACACCATATATTTT	CASSEGGSGNTIYF
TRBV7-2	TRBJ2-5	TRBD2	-	TGTGCCAGCAGCTTCGGTTGGCGGGGGGAGGGTGAGACCCAGTACTTC	CASSFGWRGEGETQYF
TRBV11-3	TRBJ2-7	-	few	TGTGCCAGCAGCTTACCCCGCAACAGGGTGTGGGAGCAGTACTTC	CASSLPRNRVWEQYF
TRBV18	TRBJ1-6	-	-	TGTGCCAGCTCACCACCGGGCCGAAGCTCCTATAATTCACCCCTCCACTTT	CASSPPGRSSYNSPLHF